Each of the 20 T cell receptor beta chains below was sequenced from the same sample in a study of OX40 agonist ivuxolimab in advanced cancers. Assay: immunoSEQ multiplex PCR; the TCRdb copy retains only in-frame clones and omits some. The table lists roughly 65,000 clones, around 80% of them singletons, with under 2.5% in the top ten. The material was CD4+ or CD8+ T cells sorted from blood, obtained in a trial of the OX40 agonist ivuxolimab. Receptors were obtained from an adult with an advanced solid tumor such as melanoma, head and neck, liver or kidney cancer.

The chain carries TRBV30 and TRBJ1-3; D uncertain. The CDR3 length is 11 residues. The germline CDR1 and CDR2 sequences are GTSNPN and SVGIG (reference sequence). Trimming removed 5 bases at V and 2 bases at J, with 4 bases between. Here the CDR3 DNA reads TGTGCCTGGGGACCTGGAAACACCATATATTTT. As protein: CAWGPGNTIYF.

The chain combines TRBV4-2 with TRBJ2-6; 9 nucleotides agree with TRBD1. The CDR3 has 17 amino acids. V lost 1 base and J lost 2; bases outside the gene matches: 3. In germline, CDR1 is LGHNA, CDR2 YNFKEQ. CDR3: CASSQGQGVAGANVLTF. CDR3 nucleotide sequence: TGTGCCAGCAGCCAAGGACAGGGGGTGGCTGGGGCCAACGTCCTGACTTTC.

The chain combines TRBV19 with TRBJ1-5; D not certain. This CDR3 contains 14 residues. In germline, CDR1 is LNHDA, CDR2 SQIVND (reference sequence). V dropped 8 bases and J dropped 5 bases, with 16 bases sitting between them. CDR3 sequence (DNA): TGTGCCAGTGGATGGGTGAATCCCGATCAGCCCCAGCATTTT. It yields the protein CASGWVNPDQPQHF.

CDR3 protein: CASSDTSGGVVTQYF. The DNA of the CDR3 is TGTGCCAGCAGCGACACTAGCGGGGGGGTGGTTACCCAGTACTTC. The chain uses TRBV6-1 and TRBJ2-5; 13 bases are shared with TRBD2. Germline V lookup: CDR1 MNHNS, CDR2 SASEGT. The CDR3 has 15 amino acids. Unmatched junction bases numbered 9, after V lost 6 bases and J lost 8 bases.

The rearrangement joins TRBV5-1 to TRBJ2-6, with D hard to call. Germline-derived CDR1 and CDR2 are SGHRS and YFSETQ. V lost 3 bases to trimming and J lost 0 bases, with 7 bases between them. The CDR3 runs 15 residues. The CDR3 sequence: CASSYEGSGANVLTF. CDR3 DNA: TGCGCCAGCAGCTACGAAGGCTCTGGGGCCAACGTCCTGACTTTC.

V and J are TRBV19 and TRBJ2-5; 7 bases are shared with TRBD1. There are 18 residues in the CDR3. J was trimmed by 4 bases and V by 4 bases; bases with no gene match: 18. CDR1 is LNHDA, CDR2 SQIVND, per germline (reference sequence). The CDR3 region is CASSTSSPGGGKGETQYF. The DNA for the CDR3 is TGTGCCAGTAGTACCTCGAGTCCAGGGGGTGGTAAAGGAGAGACCCAGTACTTC.

V usage is TRBV4-1 and J usage is TRBJ1-4; D not certain. This CDR3 is built from 14 residues. The V end lost 4 bases, the J end lost 6 bases, and 12 bases lay between the germline ends. From germline, CDR1 is MGHRA and CDR2 YSYEKL. The DNA for the CDR3 is TGCGCCAGCAGCCCAGGTTCGTGGGATGAAAAACTGTTTTTT. This codes for CASSPGSWDEKLFF.

The chain uses TRBV30 and TRBJ1-1; TRBD1 aligns across 9 bases. V was pared by 8 bases and J by 5 bases, with 9 bases of the junction left unmatched. The CDR3 has 13 residues. From germline, CDR1 is GTSNPN and CDR2 SVGIG (reference sequence). The CDR3 sequence is CARTGGPGTEAFF. The CDR3 coding sequence is TGTGCCCGAACAGGGGGCCCTGGGACTGAAGCTTTCTTT.

The rearrangement joins TRBV28 to TRBJ1-3; D possibly corresponds to TRBD1 (5 bases). CDR3 length: 16 residues. Germline-derived CDR1 and CDR2 are MDHEN and SYDVKM. The germline V and J ends were trimmed by 1 base and 0 bases, with 10 bases remaining between them. The CDR3 coding sequence is TGTGCCAGCAGTTTATCGGGACCGCTCTCTGGAAACACCATATATTTT. It encodes CASSLSGPLSGNTIYF.

With regard to this clone: At one end, the junction sequence differs from germline, possibly due to a read error. The gene calls are TRBV7-9 and TRBJ2-2; 9 bases are shared with TRBD1. The CDR3 has 16 residues. CDR1 is SEHNR, CDR2 FQNEAQ, per germline (reference sequence). The CDR3 loop reads CASSIAGTGRTGELFF. CDR3 DNA: TGTGCCAGCAGCATAGCCGGGACAGGGCGGACCGGGGAGCTGTTTTTT.

This clone has a count of ten or more. The rearrangement links TRBV1 to TRBJ2-7. TRBV1 is a pseudogene locus. The CDR3 spans 10 residues. The CDR3 protein is CTSSRGEQYF. The CDR3 DNA sequence: TGCACCAGCAGCCGTGGCGAGCAGTACTTC.

This clone was detected ten times or more. The chain employs TRBV6-5 and TRBJ2-7; no firm D call. The V end lost 1 base, the J end lost 5 bases, and 9 bases lay between the germline ends. Germline V lookup: CDR1 MNHEY, CDR2 SVGAGI. This CDR3 spans 13 amino acids. The CDR3 DNA reads TGTGCCAGCAGTTACTTCTCCTCAAACGAGCAGTACTTC. Translating gives CASSYFSSNEQYF.

The chain has TRBV11-2 and TRBJ2-2; a possible D gene is TRBD2 (5 bases). V was clipped by 1 base and J by 4 bases, with 10 bases between them. The CDR3 consists of 15 residues. Per germline, CDR1 SGHAT and CDR2 FQNNGV. The CDR3: CASSLAGLVTGELFF. CDR3 nucleotides: TGTGCCAGCAGCTTAGCTGGACTCGTCACCGGGGAGCTGTTTTTT. The full variable domain, in which reference TRBV11-2 and TRBJ2-2 provide the parts outside the CDR3, is EAGVAQSPRYKIIEKRQSVAFWCNPISGHATLYWYQQILGQGPKLLIQFQNNGVVDDSQLPKDRFSAERLKGVDSTLKIQPAKLEDSAVYLCASSLAGLVTGELFFGEGSRLTVL.

This chain joins TRBV30 and TRBJ2-5, with 9 bases aligning to TRBD1. Germline V gene data show CDR1 as GTSNPN and CDR2 as SVGIG (reference sequence). The CDR3 contains 14 residues. Losses at the gene ends were 5 bases for V and 5 bases for J; bases not matched to a gene: 9. The CDR3 coding sequence is TGTGCCTGGGATGGACAGGGGAGCACGGAGACCCAGTACTTC. Translation: CAWDGQGSTETQYF.

Only a few counts were recorded for this clone. This chain uses TRBV5-1 with TRBJ2-5, with 10 bases lining up with TRBD2. CDR3 length: 14 amino acids. Germline lookup yields CDR1 SGHRS and CDR2 YFSETQ. Trimming took 4 bases from V and 6 from J; bases not matched to a gene: 6. The CDR3 protein is CASSLAGDVKTQYF. Written as DNA, the CDR3 is TGCGCCAGCAGCCTAGCGGGGGATGTAAAGACCCAGTACTTC.

The chain has TRBV7-2 and TRBJ2-3; 7 bases match TRBD2. Germline loops: CDR1 SGHTA, CDR2 FQGNSA. The CDR3 extends over 15 amino acids. V was pared by 2 bases and J by 6 bases, with 8 bases of the junction left unmatched. This CDR3 is CASSLSPAGRDTQYF. The CDR3, as DNA: TGTGCCAGCAGCTTAAGTCCAGCGGGGAGGGATACGCAGTATTTT. The variable domain in full, with the rest retrieved from reference TRBV7-2 and TRBJ2-3, is GAGVSQSPSNKVTEKGKDVELRCDPISGHTALYWYRQSLGQGLEFLIYFQGNSAPDKSGLPSDRFSAERTGGSVSTLTIQRTQQEDSAVYLCASSLSPAGRDTQYFGPGTRLTVL.

In its sample, this clone was seen a few times. This chain uses TRBV4-1 with TRBJ1-2; D unresolved. Trimming took off 0 bases at V and 8 bases at J, with 16 bases between the two ends. The CDR3 is 15 amino acids. CDR1 and CDR2 from the germline V gene are MGHRA and YSYEKL. Here the CDR3 DNA reads TGCGCCAGCAGCCAAGAGTCAGTTTTTGTAGGAGGCTACACCTTC. Its protein product is CASSQESVFVGGYTF.

This clone was counted once. J is TRBJ1-2 and V is TRBV2; D might be TRBD1 (5 bases). Germline values: CDR1 SNHLY, CDR2 FYNNEI. The CDR3 totals 12 residues. Trimming removed 5 bases from V and 5 bases from J, with 9 bases in between. The CDR3 loop reads CASSRRGYGYTF. CDR3 DNA: TGTGCCAGCAGTCGACGGGGGTATGGCTACACCTTC.

This clone was observed a handful of times. The V gene is TRBV2, the J gene TRBJ2-5; D remains ambiguous. The ends were cut back, 8 bases at V and 0 bases at J, with 10 bases in the middle. Germline loops: CDR1 SNHLY, CDR2 FYNNEI. The CDR3 consists of 13 residues. DNA of the CDR3: TGTGCCAGCGCTTACGGAAACCAAGAGACCCAGTACTTC. Encoded protein: CASAYGNQETQYF. The variable domain in full, with the rest retrieved from reference TRBV2 and TRBJ2-5, is EPEVTQTPSHQVTQMGQEVILRCVPISNHLYFYWYRQILGQKVEFLVSFYNNEISEKSEIFDDQFSVERPDGSNFTLKIRSTKLEDSAMYFCASAYGNQETQYFGPGTRLLVL.

The V gene is TRBV5-4, the J gene TRBJ2-3, with 9 nucleotides matching TRBD2. V trimming: 2 bases; J trimming: 5 bases; junction bases outside the gene matches: 6. This CDR3 has 15 residues. Germline CDR1 and CDR2: SGHNT and YYREEE (reference sequence). The CDR3 DNA reads TGTGCCAGCAGCTTTCAGGGCGGGGGGGAAGATACGCAGTATTTT. Its protein product is CASSFQGGGEDTQYF.